This TCR beta chain came from a study of blood T cell repertoires in COVID-19. Clones were read by immunoSEQ multiplex PCR, and TCRdb kept only the in-frame ones, dropping some. The sample lists a few hundred thousand clones, 70% to 90% seen once, with 6% in the top ten. V was pared by 5 bases and J by 8 bases, with 12 bases between. This CDR3 is 13 amino acids long. What the recovered Cohort 3 donors had was two negative PCRs, clearance, or symptom resolution. Material for sequencing was PBMCs or T cells enriched from blood (not recorded which). The chain employs TRBV12-3 or TRBV12-4 and TRBJ1-4; D unresolved. The sequence was obtained from a woman aged 40-49 years who had recovered from COVID-19. CDR3 DNA: TGTGCCAGCAGTACATCCGTTCGAGAAAAACTGTTTTTT. This sequence encodes CASSTSVREKLFF.